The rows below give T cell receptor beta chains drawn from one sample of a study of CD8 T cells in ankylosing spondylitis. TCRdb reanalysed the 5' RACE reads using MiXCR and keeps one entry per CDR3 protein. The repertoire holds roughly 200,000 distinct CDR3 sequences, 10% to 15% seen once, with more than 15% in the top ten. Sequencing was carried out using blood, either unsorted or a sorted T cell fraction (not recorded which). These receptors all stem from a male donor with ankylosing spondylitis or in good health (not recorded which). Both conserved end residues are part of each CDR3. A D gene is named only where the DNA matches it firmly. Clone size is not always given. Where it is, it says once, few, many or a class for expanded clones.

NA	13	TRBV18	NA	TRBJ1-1	TGTGCCAGCTCACCAGGGGAAATGACTGAAGCTTTCTTT	CASSPGEMTEAFF
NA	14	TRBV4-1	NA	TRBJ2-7	TGCGCCAGCAGCCAATGGGTGGAAGACTACGAGCAGTACTTC	CASSQWVEDYEQYF
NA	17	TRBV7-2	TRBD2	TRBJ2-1	TGTGCCAGCAGCCTCTTCCCTAGCGGGGGGGCAGGCAATGAGCAGTTCTTC	CASSLFPSGGAGNEQFF
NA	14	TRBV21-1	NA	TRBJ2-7	TGTGCCAGGAGCTCCACAGGGGACCCTACCGAGCAGTACTTC	CARSSTGDPTEQYF
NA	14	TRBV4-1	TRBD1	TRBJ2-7	TGCGCCAGCAGCCAAGAGGGACAGACCTACGAGCAGTACTTC	CASSQEGQTYEQYF
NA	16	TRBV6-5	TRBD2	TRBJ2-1	TGTGCCAGCAGTTGGGGAGCGGGAGGGCCCCAGGATGAGCAGTTCTTC	CASSWGAGGPQDEQFF
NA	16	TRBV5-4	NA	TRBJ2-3	TGTGCCAGCAGCTCCCCCCAACGGGAGCTTATGGATACGCAGTATTTT	CASSSPQRELMDTQYF
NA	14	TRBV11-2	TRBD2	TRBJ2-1	TGTGCCAGCAGCTCCGAGCGGGGGGGCAGTGAGCAGTTCTTC	CASSSERGGSEQFF
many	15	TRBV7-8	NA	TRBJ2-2	TGTGCCAGCAGCTTTTCGGGAAGGTGGGCCGGGGAGCTGTTTTTT	CASSFSGRWAGELFF
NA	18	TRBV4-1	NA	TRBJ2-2	TGCGCCAGCAGCCAAGTTCTGGGGGAGGAGCCGGAGCCCGGGGAGCTGTTTTTT	CASSQVLGEEPEPGELFF
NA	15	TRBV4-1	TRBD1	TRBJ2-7	TGCGCCAGCAGCCAAGTTACAGGGGGTTCATACGAGCAGTACTTC	CASSQVTGGSYEQYF
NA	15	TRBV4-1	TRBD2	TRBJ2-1	TGCGCCAGCAGCCACCTAGCGGGAGCTTACAATGAGCAGTTCTTC	CASSHLAGAYNEQFF
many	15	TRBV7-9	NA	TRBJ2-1	TGTGCCAGCAGCCCCCACACAGGCTCCTACAATGAGCAGTTCTTC	CASSPHTGSYNEQFF
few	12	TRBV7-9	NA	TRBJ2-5	TGTGCCAGCAGGCGAGGTGTTCAGACCCAGTACTTC	CASRRGVQTQYF
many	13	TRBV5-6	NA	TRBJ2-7	TGTGCCAGCAGCTCCGGACTCAGCTACGAGCAGTACTTC	CASSSGLSYEQYF
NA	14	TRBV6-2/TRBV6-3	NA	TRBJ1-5	TGTGCCAGCAGTTATACAGGGACCAATCAGCCCCAGCATTTT	CASSYTGTNQPQHF
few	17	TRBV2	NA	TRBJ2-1	TGTGCCAGCATCAGTGGCGGGGGACATTACCCATACAATGAGCAGTTCTTC	CASISGGGHYPYNEQFF
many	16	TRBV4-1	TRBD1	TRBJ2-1	TGCGCCAGCAGCCAAGTGGGCCAGGGGGTATACAATGAGCAGTTCTTC	CASSQVGQGVYNEQFF
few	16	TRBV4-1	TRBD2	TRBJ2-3	TGCGCCAGCAGCCCCGCCCCGACTAGCGGGGAAGATACGCAGTATTTT	CASSPAPTSGEDTQYF
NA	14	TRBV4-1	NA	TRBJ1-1	TGCGCCAGCAGCCAAGAGGAGGGGGGCGCTGAAGCTTTCTTT	CASSQEEGGAEAFF
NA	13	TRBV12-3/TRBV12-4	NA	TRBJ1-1	TGTGCCAGCAGCCCAAGTGCGAAAACTGAAGCTTTCTTT	CASSPSAKTEAFF
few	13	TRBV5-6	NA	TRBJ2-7	TGTGCCAGCAGCTTGGGTTCTGGGCACGAGCAGTACTTC	CASSLGSGHEQYF
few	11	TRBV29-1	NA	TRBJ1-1	TGCAGCGTTGGGCACTACACTGAAGCTTTCTTT	CSVGHYTEAFF
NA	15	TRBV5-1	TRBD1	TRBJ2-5	TGCGCCAGCAGCCTGGGACAGGGTACCCAAGAGACCCAGTACTTC	CASSLGQGTQETQYF
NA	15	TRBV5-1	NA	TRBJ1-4	TGCGCCAGCAGCTCTGGGACCTCCTCGGGGGAAAAACTGTTTTTT	CASSSGTSSGEKLFF
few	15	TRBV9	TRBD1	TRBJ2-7	TGTGCCAGCAGCGCCCGGGACAGGGGGCTCGACGAGCAGTACTTC	CASSARDRGLDEQYF
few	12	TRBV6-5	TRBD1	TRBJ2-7	TGTGCCAGCAGTTCAGGGGGCCGGGAGCAGTACTTC	CASSSGGREQYF
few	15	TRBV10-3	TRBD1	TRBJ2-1	TGTGCCATCAGTGAGTGGACAGGCTCCTACAATGAGCAGTTCTTC	CAISEWTGSYNEQFF
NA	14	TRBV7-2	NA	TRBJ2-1	TGTGCCAGCAGCTTAGTCTCTAGGCTCCATGAGCAGTTCTTC	CASSLVSRLHEQFF
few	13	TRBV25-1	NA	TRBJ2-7	TGTGCCAGCAGTGATTTCCCGACAGCGGGGCAGTACTTC	CASSDFPTAGQYF
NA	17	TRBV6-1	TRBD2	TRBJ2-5	TGTGCCAGCAGTGGGCGGCGGGAGGGCATTTGGAGAGAGACCCAGTACTTC	CASSGRREGIWRETQYF
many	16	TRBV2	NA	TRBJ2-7	TGTGCCAGCATCCCGAGGGGGGGGGCCCGCATTTACGAGCAGTACTTC	CASIPRGGARIYEQYF
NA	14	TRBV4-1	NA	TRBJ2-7	TGCGCCAGCAGCCTATCCCATGAAGGGGTCGAGCAGTACTTC	CASSLSHEGVEQYF